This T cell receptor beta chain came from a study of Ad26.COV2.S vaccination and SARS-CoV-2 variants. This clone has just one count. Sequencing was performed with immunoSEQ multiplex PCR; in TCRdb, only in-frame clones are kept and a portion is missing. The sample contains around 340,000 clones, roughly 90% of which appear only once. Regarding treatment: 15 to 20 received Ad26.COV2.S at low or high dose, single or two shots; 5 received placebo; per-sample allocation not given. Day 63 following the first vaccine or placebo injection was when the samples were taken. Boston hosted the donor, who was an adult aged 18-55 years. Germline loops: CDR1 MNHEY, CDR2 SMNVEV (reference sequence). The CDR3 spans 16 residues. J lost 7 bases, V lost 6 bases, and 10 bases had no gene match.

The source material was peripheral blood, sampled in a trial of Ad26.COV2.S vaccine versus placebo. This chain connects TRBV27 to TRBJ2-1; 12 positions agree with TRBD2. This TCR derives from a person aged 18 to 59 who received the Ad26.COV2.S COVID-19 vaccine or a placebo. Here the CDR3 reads CASRPLAGGRRNEQFF. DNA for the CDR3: TGTGCCAGCAGGCCACTAGCGGGGGGCAGGAGGAATGAGCAGTTCTTC.